This record covers a single T cell receptor (beta chain). Its antigen is not identified. Every sample had a minimum of 6.5 million PBMCs isolated. The sample is drawn from a study of blood T cells in healthy people across ages. Overall study findings and caveats: A strong correlation was found between TCR beta diversity and the percentage of naive T cells. Roughly linear declines in TCR beta diversity per million T cells occurred with age.

Trimming pared 7 bases from V and 0 bases from J, leaving 10 bases between. The CDR3 contains 13 residues. Germline V gene data show CDR1 as SNHLY and CDR2 as FYNNEI. Through a sample-barcoded 5' primer and a J-beta primer mix, a second PCR was run for about 6 to 11 cycles. Each of the cDNA molecules was tagged by a template-switch adaptor with 12 random nucleotides. MiXCR was run by TCRdb on the 5' RACE reads, yielding one entry per CDR3 protein. Of around 1,500,000 distinct CDR3 sequences in the sample, approximately 28% are singletons; the top ten hold 6.5% to 8.5%. Material: blood. This TCR derives from a woman aged 25-40 years in good health. The rearrangement uses TRBV2 and TRBJ2-7, with a tentative D call TRBD1 (5 bases). CDR3 coding DNA: TGTGCCAGCAAAGGGGTGAGCTCCTACGAGCAGTACTTC. Its protein is CASKGVSSYEQYF.